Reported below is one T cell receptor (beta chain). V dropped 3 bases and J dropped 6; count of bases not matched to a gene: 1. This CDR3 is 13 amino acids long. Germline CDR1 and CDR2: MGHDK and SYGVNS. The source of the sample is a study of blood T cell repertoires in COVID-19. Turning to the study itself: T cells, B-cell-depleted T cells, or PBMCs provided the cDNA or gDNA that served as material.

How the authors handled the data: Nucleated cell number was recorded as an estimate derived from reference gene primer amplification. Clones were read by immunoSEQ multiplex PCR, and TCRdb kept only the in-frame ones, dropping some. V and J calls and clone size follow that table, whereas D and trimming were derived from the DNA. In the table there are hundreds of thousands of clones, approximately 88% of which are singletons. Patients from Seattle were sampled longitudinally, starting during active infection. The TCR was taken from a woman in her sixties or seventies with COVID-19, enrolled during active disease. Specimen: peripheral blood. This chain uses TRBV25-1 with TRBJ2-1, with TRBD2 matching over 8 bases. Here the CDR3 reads CASSDGGVNEQFF. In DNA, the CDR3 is TGTGCCAGCAGTGACGGGGGGGTCAATGAGCAGTTCTTC.